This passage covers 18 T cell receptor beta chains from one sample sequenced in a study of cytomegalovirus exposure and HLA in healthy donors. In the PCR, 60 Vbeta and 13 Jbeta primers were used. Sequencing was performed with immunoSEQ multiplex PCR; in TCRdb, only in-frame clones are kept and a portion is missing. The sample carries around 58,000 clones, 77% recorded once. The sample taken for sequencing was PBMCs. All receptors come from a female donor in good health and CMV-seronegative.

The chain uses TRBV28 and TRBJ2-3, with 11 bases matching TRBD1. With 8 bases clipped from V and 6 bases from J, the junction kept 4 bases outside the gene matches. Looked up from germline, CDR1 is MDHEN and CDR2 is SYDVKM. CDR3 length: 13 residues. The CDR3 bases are TGTGCCAGCCGGGACAGGGGGATGGATACGCAGTATTTT. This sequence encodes CASRDRGMDTQYF.

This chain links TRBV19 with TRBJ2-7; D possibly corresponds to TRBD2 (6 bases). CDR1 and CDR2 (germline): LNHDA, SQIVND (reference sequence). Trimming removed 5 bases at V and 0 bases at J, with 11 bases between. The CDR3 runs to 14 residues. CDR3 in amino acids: CASSLGGPSYEQYF. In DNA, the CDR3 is TGTGCCAGTAGTTTGGGGGGACCCTCCTACGAGCAGTACTTC. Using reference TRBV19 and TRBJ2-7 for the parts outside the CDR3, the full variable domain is DGGITQSPKYLFRKEGQNVTLSCEQNLNHDAMYWYRQDPGQGLRLIYYSQIVNDFQKGDIAEGYSVSREKKESFPLTVTSAQKNPTAFYLCASSLGGPSYEQYFGPGTRLTVT.

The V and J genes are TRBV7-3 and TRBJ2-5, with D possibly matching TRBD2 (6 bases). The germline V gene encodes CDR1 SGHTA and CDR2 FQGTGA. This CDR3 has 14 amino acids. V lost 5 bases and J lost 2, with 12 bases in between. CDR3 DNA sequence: TGTGCCAGCAGCCAATCGGGACTGCAAGAGACCCAGTACTTC. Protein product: CASSQSGLQETQYF.

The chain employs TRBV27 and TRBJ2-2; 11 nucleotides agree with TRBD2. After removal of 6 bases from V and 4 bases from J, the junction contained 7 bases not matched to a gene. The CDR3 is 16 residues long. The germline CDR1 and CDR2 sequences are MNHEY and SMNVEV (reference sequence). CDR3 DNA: TGTGCCAGCAGACCCCCGGGACTAGCGGCCACCGGGGAGCTGTTTTTT. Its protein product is CASRPPGLAATGELFF.

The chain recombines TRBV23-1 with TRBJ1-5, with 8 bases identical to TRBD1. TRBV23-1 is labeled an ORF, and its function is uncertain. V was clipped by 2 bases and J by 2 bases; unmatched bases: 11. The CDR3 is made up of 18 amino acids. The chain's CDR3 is CASSQEGTGGDGNQPQHF. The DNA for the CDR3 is TGCGCCAGCAGTCAAGAGGGGACAGGAGGTGATGGCAATCAGCCCCAGCATTTT.

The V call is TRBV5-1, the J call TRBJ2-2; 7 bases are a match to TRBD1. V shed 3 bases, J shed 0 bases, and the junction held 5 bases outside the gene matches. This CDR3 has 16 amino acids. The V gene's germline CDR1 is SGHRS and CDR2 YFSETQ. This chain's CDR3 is CASSSNRGPNTGELFF. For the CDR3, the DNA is TGCGCCAGCAGCTCTAACAGGGGACCGAACACCGGGGAGCTGTTTTTT.

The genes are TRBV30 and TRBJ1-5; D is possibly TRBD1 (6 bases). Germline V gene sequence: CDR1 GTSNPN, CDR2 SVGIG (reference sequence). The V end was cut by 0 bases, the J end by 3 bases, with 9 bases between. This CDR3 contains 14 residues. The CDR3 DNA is TGTGCCTGGAGTGTAGGGGGGGACAATCAGCCCCAGCATTTT. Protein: CAWSVGGDNQPQHF.

CDR3 in DNA: TGTGCCTGGAGTCATAGCGGGAGGGCCGCAGATGAGCAGTTCTTC. This encodes CAWSHSGRAADEQFF. The rearrangement joins TRBV30 to TRBJ2-1; TRBD2 agrees at 11 bases. Germline V gene sequence: CDR1 GTSNPN, CDR2 SVGIG (reference sequence). The CDR3 loop spans 15 amino acids. J gave up 8 bases and V 2 bases, and 8 bases lay outside the gene matches.

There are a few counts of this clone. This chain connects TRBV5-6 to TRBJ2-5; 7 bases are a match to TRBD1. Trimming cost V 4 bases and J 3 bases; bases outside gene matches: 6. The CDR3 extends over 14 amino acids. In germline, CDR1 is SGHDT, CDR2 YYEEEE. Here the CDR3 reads CASSGNRGKETQYF. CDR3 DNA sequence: TGTGCCAGCAGCGGAAACAGGGGAAAAGAGACCCAGTACTTC.

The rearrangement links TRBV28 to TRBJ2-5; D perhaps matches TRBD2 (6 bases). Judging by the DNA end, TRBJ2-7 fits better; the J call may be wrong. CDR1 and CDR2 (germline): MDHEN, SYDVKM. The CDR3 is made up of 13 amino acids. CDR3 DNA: TGTGCCAGCAGTGCTGGGGGGATCGACGAGCAGTACTTC. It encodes CASSAGGIDEQYF.

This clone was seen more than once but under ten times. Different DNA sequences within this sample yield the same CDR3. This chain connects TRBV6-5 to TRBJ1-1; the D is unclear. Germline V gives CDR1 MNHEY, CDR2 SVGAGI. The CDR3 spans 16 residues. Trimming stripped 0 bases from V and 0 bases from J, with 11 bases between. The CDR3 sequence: CASSYSDGGLNTEAFF. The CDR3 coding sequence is TGTGCCAGCAGTTACTCCGATGGAGGGCTGAACACTGAAGCTTTCTTT.

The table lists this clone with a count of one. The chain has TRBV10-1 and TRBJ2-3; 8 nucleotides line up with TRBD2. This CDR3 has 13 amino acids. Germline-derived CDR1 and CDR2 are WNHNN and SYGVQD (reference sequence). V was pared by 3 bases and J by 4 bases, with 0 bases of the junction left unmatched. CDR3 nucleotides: TGCGCCAGCAGTGAAGCGGGAGCAGATACGCAGTATTTT. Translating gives CASSEAGADTQYF.

The CDR3 loop is CASSFRGLEPQHF. CDR3 in DNA: TGTGCCAGCAGTTTTAGGGGGCTGGAGCCCCAGCATTTT. This sequence joins TRBV28 and TRBJ1-5; 7 nucleotides align to TRBD1. The germline gives CDR1 MDHEN, CDR2 SYDVKM. V was pared by 3 bases and J by 8 bases, with 4 bases of the junction left unmatched. This CDR3 is built from 13 residues.

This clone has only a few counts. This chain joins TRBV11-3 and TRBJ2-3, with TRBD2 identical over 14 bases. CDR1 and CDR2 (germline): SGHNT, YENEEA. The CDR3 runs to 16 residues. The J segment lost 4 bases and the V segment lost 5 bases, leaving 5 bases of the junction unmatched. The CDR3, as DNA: TGTGCCAGCAGCCGAGGGACTAGCGGGAGATCAGATACGCAGTATTTT. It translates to CASSRGTSGRSDTQYF.

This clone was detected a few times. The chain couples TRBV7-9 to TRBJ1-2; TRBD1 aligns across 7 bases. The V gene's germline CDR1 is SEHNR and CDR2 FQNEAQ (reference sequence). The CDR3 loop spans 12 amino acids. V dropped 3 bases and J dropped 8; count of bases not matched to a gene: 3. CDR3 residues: CASSLEGAGYTF. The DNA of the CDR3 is TGTGCCAGCAGCTTGGAGGGGGCAGGCTACACCTTC.

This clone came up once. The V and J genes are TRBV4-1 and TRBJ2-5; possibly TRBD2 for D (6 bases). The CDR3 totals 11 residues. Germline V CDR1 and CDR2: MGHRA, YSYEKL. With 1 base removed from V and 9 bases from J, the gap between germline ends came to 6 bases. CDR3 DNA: TGCGCCAGCAGCCAAGGGGAGGCCCAGTACTTC. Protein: CASSQGEAQYF.

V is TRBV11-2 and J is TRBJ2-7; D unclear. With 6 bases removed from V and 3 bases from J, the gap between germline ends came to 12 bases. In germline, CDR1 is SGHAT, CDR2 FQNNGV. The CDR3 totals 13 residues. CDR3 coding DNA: TGTGCCAGCAGTCCGGGTTTCCTCTACGAGCAGTACTTC. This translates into CASSPGFLYEQYF.

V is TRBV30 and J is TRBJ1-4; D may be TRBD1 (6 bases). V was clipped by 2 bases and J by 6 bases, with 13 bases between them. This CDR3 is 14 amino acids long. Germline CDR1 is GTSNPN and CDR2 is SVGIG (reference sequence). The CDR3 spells CAWSLGQRDEKLFF. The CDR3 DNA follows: TGTGCCTGGAGTTTGGGACAAAGGGATGAAAAACTGTTTTTT.